The 15 T cell receptor beta chains below come from one sample, sequenced in a study of T cell responses to AZD1222 COVID-19 vaccine. Measured with immunoSEQ multiplex PCR; TCRdb has only the in-frame clones, and not every one. Of about 200,000 clones in the sample, approximately 90% were seen once. This sample comprised peripheral blood, obtained 28 days after the second AZD1222 dose. The receptors come from an adult who received the AZD1222 COVID-19 vaccine.

As to this clone: Other nucleotide sequences from this sample produce the same CDR3. This chain joins TRBV7-2 and TRBJ2-1, with D perhaps TRBD2 (6 bases). The ends were cut back, 1 base at V and 0 bases at J, with 7 bases in the middle. Germline values: CDR1 SGHTA, CDR2 FQGNSA. The CDR3 loop spans 15 amino acids. For the CDR3, the DNA is TGTGCCAGCAGCTTAGGCGGGGACTCCTACAATGAGCAGTTCTTC. Translation: CASSLGGDSYNEQFF. Together with reference TRBV7-2 and TRBJ2-1, the CDR3 gives the full variable domain: GAGVSQSPSNKVTEKGKDVELRCDPISGHTALYWYRQSLGQGLEFLIYFQGNSAPDKSGLPSDRFSAERTGGSVSTLTIQRTQQEDSAVYLCASSLGGDSYNEQFFGPGTRLTVL.

This rearrangement joins TRBV2 to TRBJ1-4; perhaps TRBD1 as D (6 bases). The CDR3 runs to 15 residues. V was pared by 1 base and J by 4 bases, with 10 bases between. The germline V gene has CDR1 SNHLY and CDR2 FYNNEI. The CDR3 nucleotides read TGTGCCAGCAGTGAAGAAGGACAGCGTAATGAAAAACTGTTTTTT. This codes for CASSEEGQRNEKLFF.

In DNA, the CDR3 is TGTGCCATCAGTGAGCTGAGCACAGATACGCAGTATTTT. It encodes CAISELSTDTQYF. The chain carries TRBV10-3 and TRBJ2-3; D is ambiguous. V lost 2 bases and J lost 0, with 3 bases in between. The CDR3 covers 13 residues. CDR1 and CDR2 (germline): ENHRY, SYGVKD.

The V gene is TRBV29-1, the J gene TRBJ2-1; TRBD2 agrees at 13 bases. Trimming cost V 3 bases and J 0 bases; bases outside gene matches: 2. CDR3 length equals 16 residues. Germline CDR1 SQVTM, CDR2 ANQGSEA. CDR3 bases: TGCAGCGTTGAGGGACTAGCGGGAAGCTCCTACAATGAGCAGTTCTTC. This gives the protein CSVEGLAGSSYNEQFF.

The chain employs TRBV25-1 and TRBJ2-5, with 11 bases that match TRBD2. The length of the CDR3 is 16 residues. The germline CDR1 and CDR2 sequences are MGHDK and SYGVNS. J lost 5 bases, V lost 3 bases, and 8 bases had no gene match. CDR3 region: CASSEGALAGGETQYF. In DNA, the CDR3 is TGTGCCAGCAGTGAGGGGGCCCTAGCGGGAGGTGAGACCCAGTACTTC.

The table lists this clone with a count of one. The rearrangement joins TRBV3-1 (or the pseudogene TRBV3-2) to TRBJ2-1; a weak D match, TRBD1 (5 bases). Germline loops: CDR1 LGHDT, CDR2 YNNKEL (reference sequence). Trimming shortened V by 7 bases and J by 0 bases, and 13 bases separated the two germline ends. CDR3 length equals 15 residues. The CDR3 DNA reads TGTGCCAGCACCCGACAGAGCCTCTCCTACAATGAGCAGTTCTTC. Amino acid sequence: CASTRQSLSYNEQFF.

V and J are TRBV30 and TRBJ2-7, with 9 bases lining up with TRBD1. The germline CDR1 and CDR2 sequences are GTSNPN and SVGIG (reference sequence). Trimming took 3 bases from V and 6 from J; bases not matched to a gene: 6. There are 13 residues in the CDR3. CDR3 sequence: CAWRETGGSEQYF. CDR3 in DNA: TGTGCCTGGAGAGAAACAGGGGGCTCCGAGCAGTACTTC. Together with reference TRBV30 and TRBJ2-7, the CDR3 gives the full variable domain: SQTIHQWPATLVQPVGSPLSLECTVEGTSNPNLYWYRQAAGRGLQLLFYSVGIGQISSEVPQNLSASRPQDRQFILSSKKLLLSDSGFYLCAWRETGGSEQYFGPGTRLTVT.

V gene TRBV19 combines with J gene TRBJ1-1; 9 positions match TRBD1. The CDR3 sequence is 16 residues long. J lost 1 base, V lost 7 bases, and 10 bases had no gene match. Germline CDR1 and CDR2: LNHDA and SQIVND (reference sequence). The CDR3 DNA reads TGTGCCAGTATTCCCAGGACAGGGGCTAGGAACACTGAAGCTTTCTTT. Translating gives CASIPRTGARNTEAFF.

V usage is TRBV9 and J usage is TRBJ1-1, with D tentatively TRBD1 (5 bases). V lost 0 bases and J lost 6, with 9 bases in between. Germline V gene sequence: CDR1 SGDLS, CDR2 YYNGEE. The CDR3 runs to 13 residues. CDR3: CASSVEGRAEAFF. DNA of the CDR3: TGTGCCAGCAGCGTAGAGGGGCGCGCTGAAGCTTTCTTT.

The CDR3 loop reads CAWSVLASGANVLTF. The CDR3 region has the DNA TGTGCCTGGAGTGTTCTGGCCTCTGGGGCCAACGTCCTGACTTTC. The V call is TRBV30, the J call TRBJ2-6; D uncertain. The germline V gene has CDR1 GTSNPN and CDR2 SVGIG (reference sequence). The CDR3 is 15 amino acids. Trimming pared 0 bases from V and 0 bases from J, leaving 6 bases between.

The chain links TRBV11-3 to TRBJ1-1; 8 bases line up with TRBD1. After removal of 5 bases from V and 3 bases from J, the junction contained 14 bases not matched to a gene. Germline V gene sequence: CDR1 SGHNT, CDR2 YENEEA. The CDR3 totals 17 residues. In DNA, the CDR3 is TGTGCCAGCAGCCGCAGGGGGCGGGCGGGAGCGGACACTGAAGCTTTCTTT. Amino acid sequence: CASSRRGRAGADTEAFF.

The chain uses TRBV30 and TRBJ1-3; no clear D. V was shortened by 3 bases and J by 0 bases, with 12 bases between the two germline ends. Germline assignment: CDR1 GTSNPN and CDR2 SVGIG (reference sequence). This CDR3 is built from 15 residues. CDR3 nucleotides: TGTGCCTGGAGAATCGAGGGATACTCTGGAAACACCATATATTTT. Residues: CAWRIEGYSGNTIYF.

The chain uses TRBV25-1 and TRBJ2-1; TRBD1 aligns across 8 bases. The CDR3 contains 18 residues. Germline V lookup: CDR1 MGHDK, CDR2 SYGVNS. J lost 4 bases, V lost 4 bases, and 15 bases had no gene match. The DNA of the CDR3 is TGTGCCAGCAGTGGACAGGGGATTGCTGGGTATGGATACAATGAGCAGTTCTTC. Its translation: CASSGQGIAGYGYNEQFF.

The chain couples TRBV28 to TRBJ2-7, with 7 nucleotides matching TRBD1. The CDR3 extends over 16 amino acids. Germline CDR1 MDHEN, CDR2 SYDVKM. The V segment lost 6 bases and the J segment 0 bases; nucleotides outside the gene matches: 11. CDR3 protein: CASSTFGQGDSYEQYF. DNA of the CDR3: TGTGCCAGCAGCACCTTCGGTCAGGGGGACTCCTACGAGCAGTACTTC.

This sequence joins TRBV19 and TRBJ2-7; TRBD2 matches at 9 bases. The germline CDR1 and CDR2 sequences are LNHDA and SQIVND (reference sequence). With V trimmed by 5 bases and J by 5 bases, 13 bases remained unmatched. There are 16 residues in the CDR3. The CDR3 sequence is CASSPRAPSGVNEQYF. CDR3 DNA: TGTGCCAGTAGTCCCCGTGCACCTAGCGGGGTGAACGAGCAGTACTTC.